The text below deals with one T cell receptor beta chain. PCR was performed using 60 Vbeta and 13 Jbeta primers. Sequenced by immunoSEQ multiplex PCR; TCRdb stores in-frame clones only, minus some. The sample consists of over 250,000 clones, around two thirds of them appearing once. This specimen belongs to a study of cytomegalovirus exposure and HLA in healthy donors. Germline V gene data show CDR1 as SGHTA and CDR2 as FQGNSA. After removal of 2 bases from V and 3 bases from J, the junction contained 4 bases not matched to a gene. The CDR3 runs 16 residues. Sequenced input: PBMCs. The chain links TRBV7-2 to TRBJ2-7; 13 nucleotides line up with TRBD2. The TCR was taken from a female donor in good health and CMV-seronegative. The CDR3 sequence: CASSLTSGRAFYEQYF. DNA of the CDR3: TGTGCCAGCAGCTTAACTAGCGGGAGGGCCTTCTACGAGCAGTACTTC.